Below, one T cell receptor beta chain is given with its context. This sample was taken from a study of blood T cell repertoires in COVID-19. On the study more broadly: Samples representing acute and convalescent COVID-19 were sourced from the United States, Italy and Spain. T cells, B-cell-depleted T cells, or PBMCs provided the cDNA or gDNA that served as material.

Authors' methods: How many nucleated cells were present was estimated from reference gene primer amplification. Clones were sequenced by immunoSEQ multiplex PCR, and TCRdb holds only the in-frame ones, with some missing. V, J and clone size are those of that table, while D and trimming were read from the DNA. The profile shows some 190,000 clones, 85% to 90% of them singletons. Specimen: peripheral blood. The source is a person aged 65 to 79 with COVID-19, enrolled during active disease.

CDR3 DNA: TGTGCCAGCAGCTTCCAGGGTCTCTCCTCCACCGGGGAGCTGTTTTTT. This encodes CASSFQGLSSTGELFF. This chain joins TRBV7-8 and TRBJ2-2; D is possibly TRBD1 (5 bases). Germline CDR1 SGHVS, CDR2 FQNEAQ. Trimming stripped 3 bases from V and 4 bases from J, with 15 bases between. The CDR3 consists of 16 residues.